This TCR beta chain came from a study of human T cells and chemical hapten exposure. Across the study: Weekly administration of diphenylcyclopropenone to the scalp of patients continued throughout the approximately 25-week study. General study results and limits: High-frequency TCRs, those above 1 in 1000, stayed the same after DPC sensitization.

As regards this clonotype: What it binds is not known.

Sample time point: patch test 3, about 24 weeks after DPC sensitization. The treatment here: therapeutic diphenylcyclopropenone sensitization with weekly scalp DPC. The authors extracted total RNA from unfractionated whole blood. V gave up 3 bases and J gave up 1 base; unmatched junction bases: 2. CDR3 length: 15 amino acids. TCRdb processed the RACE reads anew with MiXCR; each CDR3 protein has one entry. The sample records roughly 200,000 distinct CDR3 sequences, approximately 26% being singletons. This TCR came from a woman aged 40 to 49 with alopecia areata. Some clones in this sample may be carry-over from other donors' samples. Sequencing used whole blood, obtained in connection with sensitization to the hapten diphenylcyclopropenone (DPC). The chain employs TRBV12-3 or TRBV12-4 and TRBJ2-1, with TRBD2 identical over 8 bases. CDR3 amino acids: CASSFSGVSYNEQFF. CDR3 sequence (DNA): TGTGCCAGCAGTTTTAGCGGGGTGTCCTACAATGAGCAGTTCTTC.